This TCR beta chain stems from a study of T cells after posttransplantation cyclophosphamide. Repertoires were generated with immunoSEQ multiplex PCR, while TCRdb's copy carries only in-frame clones and drops some. The data list around 39,000 clones, none observed once; approximately 1.3% falls to the top ten. CDR3 length: 15 residues. Germline lookup yields CDR1 SEHNR and CDR2 FQNEAQ (reference sequence). The V and J ends lost 0 bases and 1 base respectively, with 9 bases between them. What was sequenced was PBMCs. This chain joins TRBV7-9 and TRBJ1-1; no reliable D call. The sequence was obtained from a girl aged 10 to 17 in good health, CMV-negative, and a related stem cell transplant donor. CDR3 protein: CASSLARLENTEAFF. The CDR3 nucleotides are TGTGCCAGCAGCTTAGCGAGGTTAGAGAACACTGAAGCTTTCTTT.